The TCR beta chain under discussion was sequenced for a study of patients and donors after allogeneic stem cell transplantation. Each CDR3 protein is one row after TCRdb ran MiXCR on the RT-PCR reads. The sample lists approximately 61,000 distinct CDR3 sequences, 10% to 15% occurring once. The ends lost 5 bases at V and 6 bases at J; junction bases unmatched: 7. The CDR3 totals 15 residues. This clonotype has a handful of counts. Sequencing was done on a sample of blood, either unsorted or a sorted T cell fraction (not recorded which). The chain employs TRBV12-3 or TRBV12-4 and TRBJ1-2; 12 bases are shared with TRBD1. The receptor was isolated from a human donor who was either an allogeneic HSCT recipient or a stem cell or donor lymphocyte infusion donor (not recorded which). It is not recorded whose cells these are; they may come from a transplant donor. CDR3 amino acids: CASSKGTGGADGYTF. In DNA form, the CDR3 reads TGTGCCAGCAGTAAGGGGACAGGGGGCGCGGATGGCTACACCTTC.